The T cell receptor (beta chain) described here comes from a study of regulatory T cells in long-lasting Graves disease (dated by TCRdb to about 2021). Regarding the study in general: Antithyroid drugs had been taken for less than 3 months by newly diagnosed Graves' disease patients. This study used TCR sequencing and RNA sequencing of peripheral blood to compare persistent Graves' disease patients against newly diagnosed Graves' disease patients. The study was registered as a clinical trial and conducted in China. TCR sequencing covered some 13 persistent and approximately 20 newly diagnosed Graves' disease patients, some 35 samples in total.

The germline V gene (reference sequence) supplies CDR1 DFQATT and CDR2 SNEGSKA. From its cysteine to its phenylalanine, the CDR3 spans 15 amino acids. The kept DNA is CDR3 alone, 45 bases in frame from the first base. Relative to germline, V is 2 bases shorter and J is 6 bases shorter, with 20 bases between their ends. In light of the paper, this sample's time point label describes: newly diagnosed GD, antithyroid drugs for less than 3 months. For both TCR sequencing and RNA sequencing, RNA was extracted from PBMCs using TRIzol. The diagnosis of Graves' disease was made according to American Thyroid Association guidelines. Patients were recruited from an endocrinology department in Xi'an, China. Each patient gave approximately 10 milliliters of peripheral blood, collected in an EDTA anticoagulant tube. Ficoll Paque Plus density gradient separation was used to isolate PBMCs, and no further T cell sorting was done. An Agilent 2100 Bioanalyzer and agarose gel were used to assess RNA quality, and a NanoDrop 2000 was used to measure RNA concentration.

In the case of this clonotype: What antigen it recognizes has not been identified. Per-base qualities were not stored, and no clone one base away is much larger.

What the research found in general, with its limitations: Sequencing and analysis were limited to the TCR beta chain. The authors noted that the small sample size was a limitation that may lower accuracy. Persistent Graves' disease patients showed lower TCR Shannon entropy and fewer highly expanded clones than newly diagnosed patients, suggesting clonal expansion. TRBV28, TRBJ1-2 and TRBJ2-5 were preferentially used in persistent disease, while TRBV20-1 and TRBJ2-1 were favored in newly diagnosed disease. Only peripheral blood was studied, because thyroid tissue, the primary lesion, was inaccessible. Patients with persistent disease shared more public clonotypes (roughly 2,900) than newly diagnosed patients did (approximately 970).

Receptor amplification or capture employed multiplex PCR. These reads were obtained on an Illumina HiSeq 4000. CDR3 regions were amplified by Arm-PCR with iRepertoire HTBI primers to construct TCR beta libraries. PCR products were gel purified before sequencing. The paper's data handling went like this. Gene usage analysis of CDR3 amino acid clonotypes relied on the roughly 60 TRBV and about 15 TRBJ segments identified across samples. COPE and FqMerger were used to merge filtered high-quality paired reads into contigs. BLAST was used to align contigs to IMGT TRBV, TRBD and TRBJ reference genes, with CDR3 defined following IMGT. Any clonotype with a frequency above 0.1% was counted as a highly expanded clone. Shannon entropy served as the measure of repertoire diversity, while the Gini coefficient captured V-J evenness. A clonotype was considered public if more than one individual shared it. The public reads were quality trimmed at Q25 with fastp and then assembled into clones with MiXCR by TCRdb, keeping productive beta chains. Every entry covers one CDR3 protein and lists the most common genes and DNA from its rows. These V and J calls rely on TCRdb rather than the paper's analysis. The sample table lists 200,000 to 250,000 distinct CDR3 sequences, 20% to 25% of them with a count of one. The top ten constitute approximately 15% of the sample.

This clonotype originated in a female donor with Graves disease. The sequencing here drew on peripheral blood mononuclear cells (PBMCs), taken at new diagnosis, from a patient treated with antithyroid drugs. This sequence uses TRBV20-1 and TRBJ2-7; the D region possibly corresponds to TRBD1 (6 bases align). The DNA reads TGCAGTGCTAGACCACCGTTAACAGGGAATGGCGAGCAGTACTTC. The resulting protein is CSARPPLTGNGEQYF.